The 14 T cell receptor beta chains in this list originate from one sample, sequenced in a study of shared clonotypes between healthy human individuals. Clones were read by immunoSEQ multiplex PCR, and TCRdb kept only the in-frame ones, dropping some. Counted here are 950,000 to 1,100,000 clones, 70% to 80% occurring once; the ten biggest clones make up nearly 1.5%. Sequencing input: memory CD4+ T cells sorted from blood. Indicated subset: CD45RA-negative fraction. These receptor sequences come from a young man in good health.

This chain joins TRBV6-5 and TRBJ1-4; D remains ambiguous. The CDR3 is 15 amino acids. V lost 6 bases, J lost 6 bases, and 17 bases lay in between. Germline V lookup: CDR1 MNHEY, CDR2 SVGAGI. The CDR3 DNA reads TGTGCCAGCAGCCCCCGGGTGAGGGTAGATGAAAAACTGTTTTTT. It specifies CASSPRVRVDEKLFF.

A remark on this clone: In the same sample, other DNA sequences code for this CDR3. The chain combines TRBV4-3 with TRBJ2-1, with unresolved D. CDR3 size: 15 residues. V dropped 0 bases and J dropped 0 bases, with 6 bases sitting between them. From germline, CDR1 is LGHNA and CDR2 YSLEER. CDR3 DNA: TGCGCCAGCAGCCAAGATCGAAGCTCCTACAATGAGCAGTTCTTC. It is translated as CASSQDRSSYNEQFF.

The chain employs TRBV6-6 and TRBJ2-3; 9 bases are a match to TRBD2. The V gene's germline CDR1 is MNHNY and CDR2 SVGAGI (reference sequence). The J segment lost 4 bases and the V segment lost 5 bases, leaving 10 bases of the junction unmatched. There are 16 residues in the CDR3. The CDR3 is CASSANSGSSADTQYF. CDR3 DNA sequence: TGTGCCAGCAGTGCAAATAGCGGGAGCTCCGCAGATACGCAGTATTTT.

In this sample, this clone turned up a few times. The CDR3 coding sequence is TGTGCCAGCGCTCACTCTCCTAGGCACAATGAGCAGTTCTTC. Translating it yields CASAHSPRHNEQFF. The V and J genes are TRBV27 and TRBJ2-1; no reliable D call. The CDR3 is made up of 14 amino acids. Germline V gives CDR1 MNHEY, CDR2 SMNVEV (reference sequence). Trimming shortened V by 8 bases and J by 5 bases, and 16 bases separated the two germline ends.

This clone was found a few times. The chain carries TRBV9 and TRBJ2-2, with D perhaps matching TRBD1 (6 bases). The CDR3 totals 14 residues. The germline gives CDR1 SGDLS, CDR2 YYNGEE. Trimming left V 3 bases short and J 4 bases short, with 10 bases between. The CDR3 spells CASSADSLTGELFF. CDR3 nucleotides: TGTGCCAGCAGCGCGGACAGCCTCACCGGGGAGCTGTTTTTT.

The V call is TRBV11-2, the J call TRBJ2-3; a weak D match, TRBD2 (5 bases). The CDR3 covers 18 residues. V dropped 5 bases and J dropped 5 bases, with 26 bases sitting between them. Germline values: CDR1 SGHAT, CDR2 FQNNGV. The CDR3 region has the DNA TGTGCCAGCAGCCCTTTTCTGATGGTAGCCGAGGGAGTAGATACGCAGTATTTT. Protein sequence: CASSPFLMVAEGVDTQYF.

The V gene is TRBV6-5, the J gene TRBJ2-7; 10 positions agree with TRBD1. Germline CDR1 reads MNHEY; CDR2 reads SVGAGI. The CDR3 has 14 residues. V was clipped by 7 bases and J by 4 bases; unmatched bases: 7. This chain's CDR3 is CASIRTGGGYEQYF. The CDR3 DNA follows: TGTGCCAGCATTAGGACAGGGGGTGGGTACGAGCAGTACTTC.

This clone was observed a handful of times. A junction boundary mismatches the germline segment, possibly from a read error. The rearrangement joins TRBV30 to TRBJ1-2; TRBD1 is a possible D gene (5 bases). The CDR3 covers 13 residues. Germline CDR1 is GTSNPN and CDR2 is SVGIG (reference sequence). The CDR3 region has the DNA TGTGCCTGGAGTGTGGGGGTTCATCCCCCACAGGCCTTC. Its translation is CAWSVGVHPPQAF.

The genes are TRBV18 and TRBJ2-7; the match to TRBD1 covers 7 bases. In germline, CDR1 is KGHSH, CDR2 LQKENI. The CDR3 sequence is 14 residues long. V was pared by 5 bases and J by 5 bases, with 9 bases of the junction left unmatched. This chain's CDR3 is CASSWTGVSHEQYF. CDR3 bases: TGTGCCAGCTCATGGACAGGTGTTTCCCACGAGCAGTACTTC.

This clone was found once. The chain is built from TRBV19 and TRBJ2-2; 10 bases line up with TRBD1. The germline V gene encodes CDR1 LNHDA and CDR2 SQIVND (reference sequence). This CDR3 is built from 18 residues. Germline trimming cut 6 bases from V and 0 bases from J; bases unmatched to any gene: 10. CDR3 in DNA: TGTGCCAGTAGACCTTTCCCGGGACAGGGGTCGAACACCGGGGAGCTGTTTTTT. Amino acids: CASRPFPGQGSNTGELFF.

The V gene is TRBV9, the J gene TRBJ2-7, with TRBD2 matching over 8 bases. In germline, CDR1 is SGDLS, CDR2 YYNGEE. The CDR3 is made up of 17 amino acids. Losses at the gene ends were 3 bases for V and 7 bases for J; bases not matched to a gene: 18. CDR3 region: CASSAQDLPAGAGEQYF. The DNA for the CDR3 is TGTGCCAGCAGCGCCCAAGACCTTCCAGCGGGAGCGGGGGAGCAGTACTTC. Complete variable domain (other parts from reference TRBV9 and TRBJ2-7): DSGVTQTPKHLITATGQRVTLRCSPRSGDLSVYWYQQSLDQGLQFLIQYYNGEERAKGNILERFSAQQFPDLHSELNLSSLELGDSALYFCASSAQDLPAGAGEQYFGPGTRLTVT.

The chain uses TRBV6-6 and TRBJ2-2; D unresolved. The germline gives CDR1 MNHNY, CDR2 SVGAGI (reference sequence). The CDR3 covers 13 residues. V lost 5 bases, J lost 6 bases, and 10 bases lay in between. The CDR3 nucleotides read TGTGCCAGCAGTGGTCCCGGTGCCGGGGAGCTGTTTTTT. Protein: CASSGPGAGELFF.

As regards this clone: This same CDR3 is encoded by further DNA sequences in the sample. This chain connects TRBV18 to TRBJ1-1; 7 positions agree with TRBD1. Germline V lookup: CDR1 KGHSH, CDR2 LQKENI. The V and J ends lost 4 bases and 3 bases, in that order; junction bases with no gene match: 2. The CDR3 loop spans 13 amino acids. CDR3 sequence: CASSRTGDTEAFF. The CDR3 DNA reads TGTGCCAGCTCACGTACAGGGGACACTGAAGCTTTCTTT.

The V gene is TRBV5-4, the J gene TRBJ2-7, with TRBD2 identical over 7 bases. CDR3 length: 16 amino acids. Germline trimming cut 4 bases from V and 0 bases from J; bases unmatched to any gene: 10. In germline, CDR1 is SGHNT, CDR2 YYREEE (reference sequence). The CDR3: CASSKGGRESSYEQYF. The CDR3 DNA reads as TGTGCCAGCAGCAAGGGAGGGCGGGAGAGCTCCTACGAGCAGTACTTC.